The sequence of this T cell receptor beta chain was determined in a study of human T cells and chemical hapten exposure. Overall study context: 2% DPC applied to an approximately 2 cm by approximately 2 cm arm area sensitized donors. Reading of the patch tests, which applied 0.01% DPC to the upper back, occurred at 6 days.

CDR1 is SGHKS and CDR2 is YYEKEE in the germline V gene (reference sequence). This CDR3 comprises 15 residues. Unmatched junction bases numbered 6, after V lost 3 bases and J lost 1 base. This clonotype was seen ten or more times. Time point meaning: patch test 3, about 24 weeks after DPC sensitization. The treatment is: therapeutic diphenylcyclopropenone sensitization with weekly scalp DPC. RNA extraction used unfractionated whole blood as the source of total RNA. Original processing notes: There were a median of roughly 100,000 TCRs per sample, with a range from roughly 20,000 to 700,000. Via MiXCR, TCRdb re-called the RACE reads, giving one row per CDR3 protein. The V and J calls come from TCRdb's annotation, not from the publication. Altogether approximately 32,000 distinct CDR3 sequences are present, approximately 6% being singletons, with the ten largest covering around 5%.

This receptor was obtained from a man younger than 45 with alopecia areata. Some clones in this sample may be carry-over from other donors' samples. V is TRBV5-5 and J is TRBJ1-1; TRBD1 aligns across 7 bases. Sample: whole blood, taken in connection with sensitization to the hapten diphenylcyclopropenone (DPC). CDR3 DNA sequence: TGTGCCAGCAGCTCTCACCGGGACAGGAACACTGAAGCTTTCTTT. Protein product: CASSSHRDRNTEAFF.